This TCR beta chain was identified during a study of CD8 T cells in ankylosing spondylitis. 5'-RACE, quantitative and with molecular barcodes, yielded the TCR beta libraries. TCRdb independently ran MiXCR on the 5' RACE reads; one entry per CDR3 protein. In the table there are approximately 300,000 distinct CDR3 sequences, 20% of which are singletons. Trimming removed 0 bases at V and 3 bases at J, with 9 bases between. Germline V lookup: CDR1 SGHRS, CDR2 YFSETQ. This CDR3 spans 15 amino acids. This clonotype occurred a few times. The TCR originated in a male donor with ankylosing spondylitis or in good health (not recorded which). V is TRBV5-1 and J is TRBJ2-2, with D possibly TRBD1 on 5 matching bases. The sample comprised blood, either unsorted or a sorted T cell fraction (not recorded which). CDR3 DNA: TGCGCCAGCAGCTTGGAAGGGGCCTACACCGGGGAGCTGTTTTTT. Protein sequence: CASSLEGAYTGELFF.